Listed below are T cell receptor beta chains from one sample, sequenced in a study of cytotoxic CD8 clonotypes in ibrutinib-treated CLL. Repertoires were generated with immunoSEQ multiplex PCR, while TCRdb's copy carries only in-frame clones and drops some. The sample has fewer than 150,000 clones; around four fifths are singletons. This specimen was PBMCs, taken after 24 months of ibrutinib treatment. All receptors come from a human donor with chronic lymphocytic leukemia. Each CDR3 is given with its conserved first and last residue. A D gene is named only where the DNA matches it firmly. Some rows mark clone size as missing; the rest say once, few, many or name a class of expanded clone.

v_gene	abundance	j_gene	d_gene	CDR3aa	CDR3nt
TRBV19	.	TRBJ2-7	.	CASSIDYEQYF	TGTGCCAGTAGTATAGACTACGAGCAGTACTTC
TRBV4-3	.	TRBJ2-7	TRBD1	CASSQASDRAYEQYF	TGCGCCAGCAGCCAAGCCTCGGACAGGGCCTACGAGCAGTACTTC
TRBV7-2	few	TRBJ1-2	.	CASSPGGRELYGYTF	TGTGCCAGCAGCCCCGGGGGGCGGGAGCTCTATGGCTACACCTTC
TRBV11-2	.	TRBJ2-7	.	CASSWGGTDPYEQYF	TGTGCCAGCAGCTGGGGGGGGACAGACCCCTACGAGCAGTACTTC
TRBV6-6	.	TRBJ2-3	.	CASSSGSQGADTQYF	TGTGCCAGCAGTTCAGGGTCTCAGGGCGCAGATACGCAGTATTTT
TRBV7-2	.	TRBJ2-2	TRBD2	CASSSPGLAIGVAGELFF	TGTGCCAGCAGCTCGCCGGGACTAGCCATTGGGGTAGCCGGGGAGCTGTTTTTT
TRBV27	few	TRBJ2-2	.	CASSPQGSVLTGELFF	TGTGCCAGCAGCCCCCAGGGTTCAGTGTTGACCGGGGAGCTGTTTTTT
TRBV9	.	TRBJ1-1	.	CASSAGQKNTEAFF	TGTGCCAGCAGCGCCGGACAGAAGAACACTGAAGCTTTCTTT
TRBV6-5	.	TRBJ2-1	.	CASRTTWDEQFF	TGTGCCAGCAGAACAACCTGGGATGAGCAGTTCTTC
TRBV5-1	.	TRBJ2-3	.	CASRGGLQSTDTQYF	TGCGCCAGCAGGGGCGGATTGCAGAGCACAGATACGCAGTATTTT
TRBV11-2	.	TRBJ2-2	.	CASSFRGGANTGELFF	TGTGCCAGCAGCTTCCGTGGAGGGGCTAACACCGGGGAGCTGTTTTTT
TRBV4-3	.	TRBJ2-5	.	CASSQDAGETQYF	TGCGCCAGCAGCCAAGACGCAGGGGAGACCCAGTACTTC
TRBV7-2	.	TRBJ1-5	.	CASSSWGAGQPQHF	TGTGCCAGCAGCTCCTGGGGGGCCGGGCAGCCCCAGCATTTT
TRBV6-5	once	TRBJ1-2	.	CASRADNYGYTF	TGTGCCAGCAGGGCGGATAACTATGGCTACACCTTC
TRBV10-3	.	TRBJ1-1	.	CAISESGRGYTEAFF	TGTGCCATCAGTGAGTCTGGACGGGGGTACACTGAAGCTTTCTTT
TRBV7-2	.	TRBJ2-2	TRBD1	CASSRGQGFPGELFF	TGTGCCAGCAGCCGGGGACAGGGATTCCCCGGGGAGCTGTTTTTT
TRBV9	.	TRBJ1-4	.	CASSASYVGKLFF	TGTGCCAGCAGCGCCTCCTACGTAGGAAAACTGTTTTTT
TRBV6-5	.	TRBJ1-5	.	CASSPGVTNQPQHF	TGTGCCAGCAGTCCTGGGGTCACCAATCAGCCCCAGCATTTT
TRBV11-3	.	TRBJ2-5	.	CASSLRDQETQYF	TGTGCCAGCAGCCTCCGGGACCAAGAGACCCAGTACTTC
TRBV6-5	.	TRBJ1-5	.	CASSYSQGQGPQHF	TGTGCCAGCAGTTACTCGCAGGGCCAGGGGCCCCAGCATTTT
TRBV7-9	.	TRBJ1-1	.	CASSPPSIPGSTEAFF	TGTGCCAGCAGCCCTCCATCGATACCAGGTAGCACTGAAGCTTTCTTT
TRBV7-3	.	TRBJ2-7	TRBD2	CASSSGTSTYEQYF	TGTGCCAGCAGCTCCGGGACTAGCACCTACGAGCAGTACTTC
TRBV29-1	.	TRBJ2-1	.	CSVEDLVSQGEQFF	TGCAGCGTTGAAGATCTTGTCAGCCAGGGTGAGCAGTTCTTC
TRBV10-3	.	TRBJ1-2	.	CAIRAGPPNYGYTF	TGTGCCATCAGGGCGGGGCCGCCTAACTATGGCTACACCTTC
TRBV6-1	.	TRBJ2-7	.	CASGRTSYEQYF	TGTGCCAGCGGCAGGACCTCCTACGAGCAGTACTTC
TRBV5-4	.	TRBJ1-2	TRBD1	CASSLAAGQGSSYTF	TGTGCCAGCAGCTTGGCCGCGGGACAGGGATCTAGCTACACCTTC
TRBV9	.	TRBJ2-1	TRBD1	CASSVTGAGGEQFF	TGTGCCAGCAGCGTGACAGGGGCTGGCGGGGAGCAGTTCTTC
TRBV6-1	.	TRBJ2-1	TRBD2	CASSDRVAGSYNEQFF	TGTGCCAGCAGTGACCGGGTAGCGGGATCCTACAATGAGCAGTTCTTC
TRBV11-1	.	TRBJ1-3	.	CASSDRLHTIYF	TGTGCCAGCAGCGACAGGTTGCACACCATATATTTT
TRBV6-1	.	TRBJ2-3	.	CASSTGAGGDTQYF	TGTGCCAGCAGTACAGGGGCCGGGGGAGATACGCAGTATTTT
TRBV19	.	TRBJ2-1	TRBD2	CASSITSRGLAGKTYNEQFF	TGTGCCAGTAGTATAACCTCCCGGGGACTAGCGGGAAAAACCTACAATGAGCAGTTCTTC
TRBV10-3	.	TRBJ2-2	.	CAIRGGEWSGELFF	TGTGCCATCAGAGGCGGGGAGTGGTCCGGGGAGCTGTTTTTT
TRBV19	.	TRBJ2-7	TRBD1	CASSHRDRGYEQYF	TGTGCCAGTAGTCACCGGGACAGGGGGTACGAGCAGTACTTC
TRBV7-5	.	TRBJ1-4	.	CARSLAQGTNEKLFF	TGTGCCAGAAGCTTAGCCCAGGGGACTAATGAAAAACTGTTTTTT
TRBV7-8	few	TRBJ1-6	TRBD1	CASSTTGDSPLHF	TGTGCCAGCAGCACCACAGGGGATTCACCCCTCCACTTT
TRBV9	.	TRBJ1-3	TRBD1	CASSVATGGLGNTIYF	TGTGCCAGCAGCGTAGCTACAGGGGGATTGGGAAACACCATATATTTT
TRBV6-6	once	TRBJ1-1	.	CASGNHLNTEAFF	TGTGCCAGCGGCAATCATTTGAACACTGAAGCTTTCTTT
TRBV29-1	.	TRBJ2-1	TRBD2	CSVDRAGAYNEQFF	TGCAGCGTTGACCGAGCGGGGGCATACAATGAGCAGTTCTTC
TRBV5-6	.	TRBJ1-2	.	CASSLGDPGSYGYTF	TGTGCCAGCAGCTTGGGGGACCCAGGAAGCTATGGCTACACCTTC
TRBV10-2	.	TRBJ1-5	.	CASSKEGNQPQHF	TGCGCCAGCTCTAAGGAGGGGAATCAGCCCCAGCATTTT
TRBV28	once	TRBJ1-1	.	CASSFGGGRGTEAFF	TGTGCCAGCAGTTTCGGGGGCGGGAGGGGGACTGAAGCTTTCTTT
TRBV7-2	.	TRBJ1-2	.	CASSHNVADGYTF	TGTGCCAGCTCTCACAACGTCGCAGATGGCTACACCTTC
TRBV30	.	TRBJ2-2	TRBD2	CAWIKRGPPGELFF	TGTGCCTGGATAAAGCGGGGGCCCCCCGGGGAGCTGTTTTTT
TRBV2	once	TRBJ1-5	TRBD1	CASSVTGNSNQPQHF	TGTGCCAGCAGTGTGACAGGGAATAGCAATCAGCCCCAGCATTTT
TRBV30	.	TRBJ1-6	.	CAWSLRAISSYNSPLHF	TGTGCCTGGAGTCTCCGGGCCATTAGCTCCTATAATTCACCCCTCCACTTT
TRBV28	.	TRBJ2-5	.	CASSLFGDQQYF	TGTGCCAGCAGTTTATTCGGCGATCAGCAGTACTTC
TRBV9	once	TRBJ2-7	.	CASSVDARANEQYF	TGTGCCAGCAGCGTAGATGCCAGGGCTAACGAGCAGTACTTC
TRBV28	.	TRBJ2-7	.	CASSRDSLGEQYF	TGTGCCAGCAGCCGGGACTCCTTAGGGGAGCAGTACTTC
TRBV6-1	once	TRBJ2-2	TRBD1	CASTRLTGLKELFF	TGTGCCAGCACCCGCTTGACAGGGCTCAAGGAGCTGTTTTTT
TRBV5-6	.	TRBJ1-3	.	CASSSDRGATIYF	TGTGCCAGCAGCTCAGACAGAGGAGCCACCATATATTTT
TRBV10-3	.	TRBJ2-5	.	CAISEGNQETQYF	TGTGCCATCAGTGAAGGAAACCAAGAGACCCAGTACTTC
TRBV7-2	.	TRBJ1-1	TRBD1	CASSTGQGAENTEAFF	TGTGCCAGCAGTACGGGACAGGGGGCAGAGAACACTGAAGCTTTCTTT
TRBV19	.	TRBJ1-6	.	CASKETGGYNSPLHF	TGTGCCAGTAAGGAGACGGGGGGGTATAATTCACCCCTCCACTTT
TRBV6-5	.	TRBJ2-2	TRBD1	CASARQGNTGELFF	TGTGCCTCCGCGCGACAGGGGAACACCGGGGAGCTGTTTTTT
TRBV7-2	few	TRBJ1-4	.	CASSEGGREKLFF	TGTGCCAGCAGTGAAGGGGGACGGGAAAAACTGTTTTTT
TRBV7-6	once	TRBJ2-7	TRBD2	CASSSTGTSTPYEQYF	TGTGCCAGCAGCTCTACCGGGACTAGCACGCCCTACGAGCAGTACTTC
TRBV6-5	few	TRBJ1-4	.	CASRISGQSGKLFF	TGTGCCAGCAGGATCAGCGGACAGTCGGGAAAACTGTTTTTT
TRBV5-6	.	TRBJ2-5	TRBD2	CASSLSGGHQETQYF	TGTGCCAGCAGCTTGTCGGGGGGGCACCAAGAGACCCAGTACTTC